This passage covers 16 T cell receptor beta chains from one sample sequenced in a study of T cells expressing NK-cell markers. TCRdb re-analyzed the 5' RACE reads; it lists each CDR3 protein once, without DNA. The sample includes fewer than 400,000 distinct CDR3 sequences. Sequencing was done on a sample of blood T cells: a sorted CD56 or NKG2C T cell subset, CD4+ or CD8+ T cells, or bulk PBMC T cells (not recorded which). Every receptor here comes from a man aged 18-75 years in good health.

CDR3 in amino acids: CASSQDSGGTQYF. The chain uses TRBV14 and TRBJ2-3; lacking DNA, the TRBD1 call made by TCRdb goes unchecked. The germline gives CDR1 SGHDN, CDR2 FVKESK. This CDR3 region has 13 residues.

This chain uses TRBV5-1 with TRBJ1-1. CDR3 size: 13 residues. CDR1 is SGHRS, CDR2 YFSETQ, per germline. CDR3 residues: CASSPAGRLEAFF.

The chain couples TRBV7-2 to TRBJ1-6; there is no DNA to check the TCRdb D call of TRBD1. The CDR3 spans 15 residues. In germline, CDR1 is SGHTA, CDR2 FQGNSA. This CDR3 reads CASSSVRGFDSPLHF. The entire variable domain, with the rest obtained from reference TRBV7-2 and TRBJ1-6, is as follows: GAGVSQSPSNKVTEKGKDVELRCDPISGHTALYWYRQSLGQGLEFLIYFQGNSAPDKSGLPSDRFSAERTGGSVSTLTIQRTQQEDSAVYLCASSSVRGFDSPLHFGNGTRLTVT.

The chain links TRBV3-1 to TRBJ2-1; the D call from TCRdb, TRBD1, cannot be confirmed without DNA. CDR3 length: 16 residues. The V gene's germline CDR1 is LGHDT and CDR2 YNNKEL (reference sequence). CDR3: CASSTVGGGQENEQFF.

The gene calls are TRBV11-2 and TRBJ2-3; TCRdb's D gene call, TRBD2, goes unchecked for lack of DNA. Germline V gene lookup returns CDR1 SGHAT and CDR2 FQNNGV. This CDR3 has 18 residues. The CDR3 sequence is CASSLVRTSGGATDTQYF. The complete variable domain, with remaining parts taken from reference TRBV11-2 and TRBJ2-3, reads EAGVAQSPRYKIIEKRQSVAFWCNPISGHATLYWYQQILGQGPKLLIQFQNNGVVDDSQLPKDRFSAERLKGVDSTLKIQPAKLEDSAVYLCASSLVRTSGGATDTQYFGPGTRLTVL.

V usage is TRBV7-9 and J usage is TRBJ1-1. The CDR3 is 12 amino acids. In germline, CDR1 is SEHNR, CDR2 FQNEAQ (reference sequence). The CDR3 spells CASSLANMAAFF. Based on the CDR3 plus reference TRBV7-9 and TRBJ1-1, the full variable domain is DTGVSQNPRHKITKRGQNVTFRCDPISEHNRLYWYRQTLGQGPEFLTYFQNEAQLEKSRLLSDRFSAERPKGSFSTLEIQRTEQGDSAMYLCASSLANMAAFFGQGTRLTVV.

This chain joins TRBV7-2 and TRBJ2-3; the TCRdb call, TRBD1, lacks DNA for checking. The germline gives CDR1 SGHTA, CDR2 FQGNSA. The CDR3 covers 15 residues. The CDR3 loop reads CASRPGVISTDTQYF.

J is TRBJ2-1 and V is TRBV15; TCRdb gives TRBD2 as the D gene, but with no DNA this cannot be confirmed. Germline values: CDR1 LNHNV, CDR2 YYDKDF (reference sequence). The CDR3 totals 18 residues. The CDR3 sequence is CATSRSYSGGSTVNEQFF.

The chain has TRBV20-1 and TRBJ1-1; TCRdb calls TRBD1, which cannot be checked without DNA. Germline V gene sequence: CDR1 DFQATT, CDR2 SNEGSKA (reference sequence). The CDR3 sequence is 14 residues long. CDR3 protein: CSASITQANTEAFF.

The CDR3 here is CASSTLAGGRTDTQYF. This chain joins TRBV28 and TRBJ2-3; TCRdb indicates TRBD2, and absent DNA this call remains unverified. This CDR3 region has 16 residues. The germline gives CDR1 MDHEN, CDR2 SYDVKM. Full variable domain (outside the CDR3, taken from reference TRBV28 and TRBJ2-3): DVKVTQSSRYLVKRTGEKVFLECVQDMDHENMFWYRQDPGLGLRLIYFSYDVKMKEKGDIPEGYSVSREKKERFSLILESASTNQTSMYLCASSTLAGGRTDTQYFGPGTRLTVL.

The chain links TRBV19 to TRBJ1-5. Germline V gene data show CDR1 as LNHDA and CDR2 as SQIVND (reference sequence). The CDR3 has 15 amino acids. The CDR3 loop is CASRVTTHSNQPQHF.

The chain combines TRBV5-1 with TRBJ2-1; TCRdb's D call, TRBD1, is unchecked because there is no DNA. Germline-derived CDR1 and CDR2 are SGHRS and YFSETQ. The CDR3 covers 17 residues. This CDR3 reads CASSLIPGGNSYNEQFF. The variable domain in full, with the rest retrieved from reference TRBV5-1 and TRBJ2-1, is KAGVTQTPRYLIKTRGQQVTLSCSPISGHRSVSWYQQTPGQGLQFLFEYFSETQRNKGNFPGRFSGRQFSNSRSEMNVSTLELGDSALYLCASSLIPGGNSYNEQFFGPGTRLTVL.

This chain joins TRBV6-5 and TRBJ1-2; TCRdb picks TRBD1, but there is no DNA to check that call. The CDR3 has 12 residues. In germline, CDR1 is MNHEY, CDR2 SVGAGI. CDR3 protein: CASSYRTGEYTF.

The chain has TRBV14 and TRBJ2-1; TCRdb's D call, TRBD1, is unchecked because there is no DNA. The CDR3 length is 13 residues. The germline gives CDR1 SGHDN, CDR2 FVKESK. CDR3 in amino acids: CASSQDRGGEQFF.

The chain carries TRBV29-1 and TRBJ2-4. The CDR3 has 13 residues. Germline V gene data show CDR1 as SQVTM and CDR2 as ANQGSEA. The CDR3 sequence is CSVDWGSKNIQYF.

The rearrangement joins TRBV2 to TRBJ2-3; checking the TCRdb D call of TRBD1 is not possible without DNA. This CDR3 comprises 15 residues. CDR1 and CDR2 from the germline V gene are SNHLY and FYNNEI. The CDR3 loop reads CASMGQRGPSDTQYF.